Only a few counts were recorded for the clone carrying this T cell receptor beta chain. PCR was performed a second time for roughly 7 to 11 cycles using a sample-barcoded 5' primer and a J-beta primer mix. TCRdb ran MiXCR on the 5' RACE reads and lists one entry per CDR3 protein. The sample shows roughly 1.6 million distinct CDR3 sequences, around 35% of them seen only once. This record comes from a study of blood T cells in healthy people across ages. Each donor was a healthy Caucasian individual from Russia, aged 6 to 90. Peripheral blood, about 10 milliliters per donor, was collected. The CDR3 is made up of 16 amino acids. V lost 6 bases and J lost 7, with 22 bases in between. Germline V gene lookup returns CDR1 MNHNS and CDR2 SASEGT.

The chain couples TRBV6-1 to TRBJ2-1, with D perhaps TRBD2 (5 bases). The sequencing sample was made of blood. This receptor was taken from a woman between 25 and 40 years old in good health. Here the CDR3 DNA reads TGTGCCAGCAGGGGAGAGAGGGCTTTAGGAGATAATGAGCAGTTCTTC. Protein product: CASRGERALGDNEQFF.